The sequence of this TCR beta chain was determined in a study of T cells in tuberculosis. Findings and limits, study-wide: Active tuberculosis cases were adults; controls were adolescents. Active tuberculosis patients had shorter CDR3-alpha; the beta difference was nonsignificant.

As regards this clone: The target antigen is unknown.

This sample's time point: new active TB diagnosis, blood taken before or within 7 days of starting treatment. The CDR3 sequence is 13 residues long. Germline values: CDR1 LNHDA, CDR2 SQIVND (reference sequence). V was clipped by 6 bases and J by 5 bases, with 14 bases between them. Profiled with immunoSEQ multiplex PCR; TCRdb holds only in-frame clones, not every one. Of about 38,000 clones in the sample, roughly 94% were seen once. The chain uses TRBV19 and TRBJ2-7, with no clear D. The sequenced sample was PBMCs, obtained at tuberculosis diagnosis. This TCR was recovered from an adult with tuberculosis. The CDR3 is CASRETYGDEQYF. CDR3 in DNA: TGTGCCAGTAGGGAGACTTACGGAGACGAGCAGTACTTC.